These 22 T cell receptor beta chains share one sample of origin, sequenced in a study of response to subunit inactivated influenza vaccine (dated by TCRdb to about 2018). Libraries were prepared through RT-PCR. The data were produced on an Illumina HiSeq 2500. Using fastp at Q25 and MiXCR, TCRdb reprocessed the public reads and kept productive beta chains. Each record represents a unique CDR3 protein, reported with the most common genes and DNA among its rows. The sample contains roughly 520,000 distinct CDR3 sequences, around 25% of them found a single time. Of the sample, 1.5% to 2% falls within the top ten clones. The material sequenced was CD4+ T cells sorted from PBMCs, taken 4 to 6 days after vaccination. All receptors derive from a man aged 45-65 years who received an inactivated influenza vaccine. Donor details come from another sample of the same person, matched by shared clones.

This clonotype was picked up a small number of times. The chain joins TRBV11-2 to TRBJ1-6; no definite D call. CDR3 length equals 14 residues. V was shortened by 3 bases and J by 9 bases, with 12 bases between the two germline ends. The V gene's germline CDR1 is SGHAT and CDR2 FQNNGV. CDR3 loop: CASSLTDKRSPLHF. The CDR3 region has the DNA TGTGCCAGCAGCTTGACGGATAAACGTTCACCCCTCCACTTT.

This sequence joins TRBV25-1 and TRBJ2-7, with TRBD1 as a possible D gene (5 bases). The CDR3 runs to 13 residues. V lost 2 bases to trimming and J lost 3 bases, with 8 bases between them. Germline CDR1 MGHDK, CDR2 SYGVNS. The chain's CDR3 is CASSERGYYEQYF. DNA for the CDR3: TGTGCCAGCAGTGAAAGGGGATACTACGAGCAGTACTTC.

This clonotype was seen ten or more times. This rearrangement joins TRBV10-3 to TRBJ2-5; TRBD1 matches at 7 bases. The CDR3 contains 13 residues. With 6 bases clipped from V and 2 bases from J, the junction kept 3 bases outside the gene matches. The germline CDR1 and CDR2 sequences are ENHRY and SYGVKD. CDR3 nucleotide sequence: TGTGCCATCAGCATGGACAGGCAAGAGACCCAGTACTTC. This codes for CAISMDRQETQYF.

The V call is TRBV6-1, the J call TRBJ2-7; D may be TRBD1 or TRBD2 (5 bases each). This CDR3 comprises 15 residues. The V end was cut by 6 bases, the J end by 0 bases, with 15 bases between. The germline V gene encodes CDR1 MNHNS and CDR2 SASEGT. CDR3 bases: TGTGCCAGCAGCCGAGGGACGATCTACTCCTACGAGCAGTACTTC. Its translation is CASSRGTIYSYEQYF.

In this sample, this clonotype turned up a few times. The chain recombines TRBV12-3 or TRBV12-4 with TRBJ2-7; 8 bases align to TRBD1. The CDR3 runs to 13 residues. Trimming took 9 bases from V and 5 from J; bases not matched to a gene: 9. The CDR3 here is CASSNRGLDEQYF. The CDR3 DNA sequence: TGTGCCAGTTCAAACAGGGGGTTAGACGAGCAGTACTTC.

This clonotype was seen more than once but under ten times. The V gene is TRBV6-5, the J gene TRBJ1-4, with 8 bases fitting TRBD1. The CDR3 is 16 residues long. V shed 3 bases, J shed 5 bases, and the junction held 8 bases outside the gene matches. CDR1 and CDR2 from the germline V gene are MNHEY and SVGAGI. The CDR3 region is CASSYWATGANEKLFF. The CDR3 nucleotides read TGTGCCAGCAGTTATTGGGCGACAGGGGCGAATGAAAAACTGTTTTTT.

The genes are TRBV10-3 and TRBJ2-7, with 9 nucleotides matching TRBD2. The CDR3 extends over 15 amino acids. V lost 4 bases and J lost 2; bases outside the gene matches: 6. Germline CDR1 reads ENHRY; CDR2 reads SYGVKD. CDR3 amino acids: CAISGTSEITYEQYF. The CDR3 DNA is TGTGCCATCAGTGGGACTAGCGAGATAACCTACGAGCAGTACTTC.

The chain joins TRBV6-1 to TRBJ1-6, with 9 bases identical to TRBD1. V shed 6 bases and J 6 bases; nucleotides not matched to a gene: 6. This CDR3 has 15 amino acids. Germline CDR1 is MNHNS and CDR2 is SASEGT. The CDR3 bases are TGTGCCAGCAGCGAACAGGGGGCAGGTAATTCACCCCTCCACTTT. Amino acid sequence: CASSEQGAGNSPLHF.

This clonotype was seen more than once but under ten times. The V call is TRBV11-1, the J call TRBJ2-1; maybe TRBD1 (5 bases). Looked up from germline, CDR1 is SGHAT and CDR2 is FQDESV (reference sequence). The CDR3 is 15 amino acids. The V end was cut by 3 bases, the J end by 0 bases, with 9 bases between. The CDR3: CASSFTGSSYNEQFF. The CDR3 coding sequence is TGTGCCAGCAGCTTCACAGGTAGCTCCTACAATGAGCAGTTCTTC.

V is TRBV12-3 or TRBV12-4 and J is TRBJ1-2; the D is unclear. The CDR3 sequence is 13 residues long. V lost 4 bases and J 9 bases, leaving 15 bases between the germline ends. CDR3 in DNA: TGTGCCAGCAGTTCTGGGCCGGGTCCAAGCTACACCTTC. This translates into CASSSGPGPSYTF.

The rearrangement joins TRBV4-3 to TRBJ2-1; possible D gene TRBD2, 5 bases. Germline CDR1 is LGHNA and CDR2 is YSLEER. V was trimmed by 1 base and J by 5 bases, leaving 15 bases between them. This CDR3 has 16 residues. The CDR3 sequence: CASSQANLRDDNEQFF. The CDR3 DNA reads as TGCGCCAGCAGCCAAGCTAACTTGAGGGATGACAATGAGCAGTTCTTC.

This clonotype was observed a handful of times. The V gene is TRBV20-1, the J gene TRBJ2-1; tentatively, D is TRBD1 (6 bases). The V and J ends lost 3 bases and 3 bases respectively, with 9 bases between them. The CDR3 has 13 residues. CDR1 is DFQATT and CDR2 is SNEGSKA in the germline V gene (reference sequence). For the CDR3, the DNA is TGCAGTGCTAGCCGGGACATCTACAATGAGCAGTTCTTC. Residues: CSASRDIYNEQFF.

This clonotype came up many times. V gene TRBV5-5 combines with J gene TRBJ2-3; 7 bases line up with TRBD1. Germline CDR1 SGHKS, CDR2 YYEKEE (reference sequence). The V and J ends lost 0 bases and 2 bases, in that order; junction bases with no gene match: 3. This CDR3 is 15 amino acids long. The CDR3 bases are TGTGCCAGCAGCTTGGGACAGGGTGCCACAGATACGCAGTATTTT. Translating gives CASSLGQGATDTQYF.

The chain has TRBV18 and TRBJ1-6; 7 bases are a match to TRBD1. Germline V lookup: CDR1 KGHSH, CDR2 LQKENI. V shed 5 bases, J shed 7 bases, and the junction held 14 bases outside the gene matches. This CDR3 has 17 residues. CDR3 in DNA: TGTGCCAGCTCATCCCGACAGGGCAGATCCGGGAATTCACCCCTCCACTTT. Translated, it gives CASSSRQGRSGNSPLHF.

The rearrangement links TRBV5-1 to TRBJ2-7, with TRBD1 as a possible D gene (5 bases). With 4 bases removed from V and 5 bases from J, the gap between germline ends came to 10 bases. The CDR3 covers 12 residues. Per germline, CDR1 SGHRS and CDR2 YFSETQ. The DNA for the CDR3 is TGCGCCAGCAGCCAGTCAGGGAACGAGCAGTACTTC. Its translation is CASSQSGNEQYF.

The chain has TRBV6-5 and TRBJ2-1; possibly TRBD1 or TRBD2 for D (5 bases each). The V gene's germline CDR1 is MNHEY and CDR2 SVGAGI. The CDR3 is made up of 16 amino acids. V was trimmed by 3 bases and J by 0 bases, leaving 12 bases between them. The CDR3 loop is CASSYEGRSSYNEQFF. CDR3 in DNA: TGTGCCAGCAGTTATGAGGGGCGGTCCTCCTACAATGAGCAGTTCTTC.

There are a few counts of this clonotype. The chain couples TRBV6-5 to TRBJ2-2; TRBD1 or TRBD2 may be the D gene (5 bases each). The CDR3 extends over 14 amino acids. V was trimmed by 0 bases and J by 5 bases, leaving 7 bases between them. Germline V lookup: CDR1 MNHEY, CDR2 SVGAGI. The CDR3, as DNA: TGTGCCAGCAGTTACTCGTGGGGGACCGGGGAGCTGTTTTTT. The encoded protein is CASSYSWGTGELFF.

In this sample, this clonotype turned up many times. The V and J genes are TRBV5-1 and TRBJ2-7; 7 bases align to TRBD1. Germline V CDR1 and CDR2: SGHRS, YFSETQ. V was pared by 4 bases and J by 6 bases, with 13 bases of the junction left unmatched. This CDR3 comprises 15 residues. As DNA, the CDR3 is TGCGCCAGCAGCCGTGAACAGGGGTCGATCTCCGAGCAGTACTTC. This translates into CASSREQGSISEQYF.

This clonotype was picked up a small number of times. The chain combines TRBV30 with TRBJ2-1; 9 bases are shared with TRBD2. From germline, CDR1 is GTSNPN and CDR2 SVGIG (reference sequence). The CDR3 length is 16 residues. V dropped 0 bases and J dropped 7; count of bases not matched to a gene: 10. As DNA, the CDR3 is TGTGCCTGGAGTGTAAGGGGCGCGGGAGGGGGTAATGAGCAGTTCTTC. Translation gives CAWSVRGAGGGNEQFF.

The chain is built from TRBV11-2 and TRBJ2-1; maybe TRBD1 (6 bases). The ends were cut back, 2 bases at V and 4 bases at J, with 12 bases in the middle. This CDR3 has 15 amino acids. The germline V gene encodes CDR1 SGHAT and CDR2 FQNNGV. This CDR3 is CASSLNPGTYNEQFF. The CDR3 coding sequence is TGTGCCAGCAGCTTAAACCCCGGGACATACAATGAGCAGTTCTTC.

The rearrangement joins TRBV5-1 to TRBJ2-5, with 8 bases that match TRBD1. Losses at the gene ends were 4 bases for V and 0 bases for J; bases not matched to a gene: 5. The germline CDR1 and CDR2 sequences are SGHRS and YFSETQ. The CDR3 has 15 amino acids. The CDR3 loop is CASSTGTGHQETQYF. CDR3 coding DNA: TGCGCCAGCAGCACTGGGACAGGCCACCAAGAGACCCAGTACTTC.

This clonotype was picked up a small number of times. The J gene is TRBJ2-7, the V gene TRBV5-1; 14 bases align to TRBD2. This CDR3 has 14 amino acids. Unmatched junction bases numbered 5, after V lost 8 bases and J lost 4 bases. From germline, CDR1 is SGHRS and CDR2 YFSETQ. CDR3 nucleotides: TGCGCCAGTACCGGGACTAGCGGGGGTTACGAGCAGTACTTC. This encodes CASTGTSGGYEQYF.